This entry lists 26 T cell receptor beta chains sequenced from one sample in a study of cytomegalovirus exposure and HLA in healthy donors. The PCR was carried out with 60 Vbeta primers and 13 Jbeta primers. Profiled with immunoSEQ multiplex PCR; TCRdb holds only in-frame clones, not every one. The top ten hold 3.5% to 4% of the sample, which has some 56,000 clones, approximately 80% seen once. Sequenced: PBMCs. Receptors were obtained from a middle-aged woman in good health and CMV-seronegative.

The V call is TRBV9, the J call TRBJ2-4, with 8 bases aligning to TRBD2. V shed 7 bases, J shed 3 bases, and the junction held 9 bases outside the gene matches. The CDR3 totals 15 residues. Germline V CDR1 and CDR2: SGDLS, YYNGEE. The CDR3, as DNA: TGTGCCAGCGGAACCGGGACTAGAGGCAAAAACATTCAGTACTTC. Translation: CASGTGTRGKNIQYF. Together with reference TRBV9 and TRBJ2-4, the CDR3 gives the full variable domain: DSGVTQTPKHLITATGQRVTLRCSPRSGDLSVYWYQQSLDQGLQFLIQYYNGEERAKGNILERFSAQQFPDLHSELNLSSLELGDSALYFCASGTGTRGKNIQYFGAGTRLSVL.

The chain links TRBV9 to TRBJ2-5; TRBD1 is a possible D gene (5 bases). The germline gives CDR1 SGDLS, CDR2 YYNGEE. This CDR3 has 16 amino acids. V was trimmed by 4 bases and J by 4 bases, leaving 20 bases between them. The CDR3 sequence is CASSSDSPRVGETQYF. CDR3 DNA: TGTGCCAGCAGCTCCGACAGCCCCAGGGTTGGAGAGACCCAGTACTTC.

The chain uses TRBV2 and TRBJ1-2; D gene unclear. From germline, CDR1 is SNHLY and CDR2 FYNNEI. Trimming removed 1 base from V and 6 bases from J, with 9 bases in between. This CDR3 has 13 amino acids. CDR3 DNA: TGTGCCAGCAGTGAAGACCGGGAAGATGGCTACACCTTC. Protein: CASSEDREDGYTF.

This clone is medium-sized within its sample. The chain links TRBV4-1 to TRBJ2-2; perhaps TRBD2 as D (5 bases). The germline V gene has CDR1 MGHRA and CDR2 YSYEKL. This CDR3 has 13 amino acids. The ends were cut back, 8 bases at V and 0 bases at J, with 7 bases in the middle. The CDR3 protein is CASRETNTGELFF. CDR3 DNA sequence: TGCGCCAGCCGGGAAACGAACACCGGGGAGCTGTTTTTT.

The chain carries TRBV4-1 and TRBJ1-4; D might be TRBD1 (5 bases). Germline V CDR1 and CDR2: MGHRA, YSYEKL. The CDR3 consists of 17 residues. V lost 2 bases to trimming and J lost 8 bases, with 21 bases between them. In DNA form, the CDR3 reads TGCGCCAGCAGCCAAACTACCTCTCAGGGCCTCCTCGAAAAACTGTTTTTT. Translation gives CASSQTTSQGLLEKLFF.

The V call is TRBV28, the J call TRBJ1-4; D is unresolved. The V end lost 4 bases, the J end lost 11 bases, and 5 bases lay between the germline ends. CDR1 is MDHEN and CDR2 is SYDVKM in the germline V gene. The CDR3 runs to 10 residues. CDR3 amino acids: CASSSRKLFF. The CDR3 DNA sequence: TGTGCCAGCAGTTCCCGGAAACTGTTTTTT.

This clone was counted between two and nine times. This sequence joins TRBV5-4 and TRBJ1-2, with 7 bases fitting TRBD1. The length of the CDR3 is 13 residues. Germline V gene data show CDR1 as SGHNT and CDR2 as YYREEE (reference sequence). V dropped 2 bases and J dropped 5; count of bases not matched to a gene: 3. CDR3 nucleotides: TGTGCCAGCAGCTTAGGGGGCGGTTATGGCTACACCTTC. As protein: CASSLGGGYGYTF. Based on the CDR3 plus reference TRBV5-4 and TRBJ1-2, the full variable domain is ETGVTQSPTHLIKTRGQQVTLRCSSQSGHNTVSWYQQALGQGPQFIFQYYREEENGRGNFPPRFSGLQFPNYSSELNVNALELDDSALYLCASSLGGGYGYTFGSGTRLTVV.

This sequence joins TRBV19 and TRBJ2-1; 8 bases are a match to TRBD1. This CDR3 region has 12 residues. Germline CDR1 reads LNHDA; CDR2 reads SQIVND (reference sequence). The trim removed 6 bases at V and 15 bases at J, leaving 10 bases unmatched. CDR3 residues: CASSKLQGALFF. For the CDR3, the DNA is TGTGCCAGTAGCAAACTTCAGGGGGCTTTGTTCTTC. Looking up the rest from reference TRBV19 and TRBJ2-1 gives the full variable domain: DGGITQSPKYLFRKEGQNVTLSCEQNLNHDAMYWYRQDPGQGLRLIYYSQIVNDFQKGDIAEGYSVSREKKESFPLTVTSAQKNPTAFYLCASSKLQGALFFGPGTRLTVL.

The V and J genes are TRBV6-5 and TRBJ2-3; D is undetermined. V was cut by 4 bases and J by 3 bases, with 11 bases left in between. The CDR3 has 14 amino acids. CDR1 is MNHEY and CDR2 is SVGAGI in the germline V gene. The CDR3 protein is CASSSPGRTDTQYF. The CDR3 region has the DNA TGTGCCAGCAGTTCCCCCGGTAGAACAGATACGCAGTATTTT.

V usage is TRBV5-1 and J usage is TRBJ2-4; 9 bases fit TRBD2. V was pared by 0 bases and J by 5 bases, with 3 bases of the junction left unmatched. The CDR3 has 15 amino acids. The germline CDR1 and CDR2 sequences are SGHRS and YFSETQ. In DNA, the CDR3 is TGCGCCAGCAGCTTGGACCCTAGCGGGGAAAACATTCAGTACTTC. Its translation is CASSLDPSGENIQYF.

The V gene is TRBV27, the J gene TRBJ1-2, with 10 bases that match TRBD1. The V segment lost 6 bases and the J segment 3 bases; nucleotides outside the gene matches: 4. From germline, CDR1 is MNHEY and CDR2 SMNVEV (reference sequence). The CDR3 has 14 amino acids. The CDR3 is CASSRTGGYYGYTF. The CDR3 DNA follows: TGTGCCAGCAGCAGGACAGGGGGGTACTATGGCTACACCTTC.

CDR3 in DNA: TGCGCCAGCAGCCCGACTATGGCCCTTCAGCCCCAGCATTTT. It encodes CASSPTMALQPQHF. The rearrangement uses TRBV4-3 and TRBJ1-5; no firm D call. Germline V gene lookup returns CDR1 LGHNA and CDR2 YSLEER. The V end was cut by 4 bases, the J end by 6 bases, with 13 bases between. The length of the CDR3 is 14 residues.

The chain uses TRBV5-1 and TRBJ2-2; 9 bases align to TRBD2. Per the germline V gene, CDR1 is SGHRS and CDR2 is YFSETQ. The CDR3 has 17 amino acids. V lost 4 bases to trimming and J lost 2 bases; unmatched junction nucleotides: 9. CDR3 sequence (DNA): TGCGCCAGCAGCGGAGGGACTAGCCGGCTCAACACCGGGGAGCTGTTTTTT. Protein product: CASSGGTSRLNTGELFF. Combining the CDR3 with reference TRBV5-1 and TRBJ2-2 gives the whole variable domain KAGVTQTPRYLIKTRGQQVTLSCSPISGHRSVSWYQQTPGQGLQFLFEYFSETQRNKGNFPGRFSGRQFSNSRSEMNVSTLELGDSALYLCASSGGTSRLNTGELFFGEGSRLTVL.

The rearrangement uses TRBV11-2 and TRBJ2-7; 7 nucleotides match TRBD1. The V gene's germline CDR1 is SGHAT and CDR2 FQNNGV. The CDR3 spans 12 residues. With V trimmed by 4 bases and J by 9 bases, 6 bases remained unmatched. This CDR3 reads CASSSDRVGQYF. The CDR3 DNA follows: TGTGCCAGCAGCTCCGACAGGGTAGGGCAGTACTTC.

V usage is TRBV5-1 and J usage is TRBJ1-1; weak D call: TRBD1 (5 bases). Trimming stripped 0 bases from V and 9 bases from J, with 9 bases between. This CDR3 is 12 amino acids long. The germline V gene encodes CDR1 SGHRS and CDR2 YFSETQ. DNA of the CDR3: TGCGCCAGCAGCTTGGAGGCAGGGCAAGCTTTCTTT. Protein sequence: CASSLEAGQAFF.

J is TRBJ2-2 and V is TRBV28; 7 bases map to TRBD1. The V gene end was trimmed by 1 base and the J gene end by 0 bases; junction bases not matched to a gene: 5. This CDR3 has 17 residues. From germline, CDR1 is MDHEN and CDR2 SYDVKM. Here the CDR3 DNA reads TGTGCCAGCAGTTTATCCTTCGGGACAGCGAACACCGGGGAGCTGTTTTTT. Protein: CASSLSFGTANTGELFF. Full variable domain (missing parts from reference TRBV28 and TRBJ2-2): DVKVTQSSRYLVKRTGEKVFLECVQDMDHENMFWYRQDPGLGLRLIYFSYDVKMKEKGDIPEGYSVSREKKERFSLILESASTNQTSMYLCASSLSFGTANTGELFFGEGSRLTVL.

This chain joins TRBV6-4 and TRBJ1-2; tentatively, D is TRBD1 (5 bases). Per the germline V gene, CDR1 is MRHNA and CDR2 is SNTAGT. The CDR3 has 15 amino acids. With 7 bases removed from V and 1 base from J, the gap between germline ends came to 16 bases. Here the CDR3 reads CASTRDSTINYGYTF. In DNA, the CDR3 is TGTGCCAGCACCCGGGACTCCACGATTAACTATGGCTACACCTTC.

The chain recombines TRBV6-1 with TRBJ2-7; 10 bases agree with TRBD1. The CDR3 consists of 14 residues. Germline loops: CDR1 MNHNS, CDR2 SASEGT. The trim removed 7 bases at V and 2 bases at J, leaving 5 bases unmatched. The CDR3 protein is CASTRDRGTYEQYF. The CDR3 coding sequence is TGTGCCAGCACCCGGGACAGGGGAACCTACGAGCAGTACTTC.

The rearrangement joins TRBV7-6 to TRBJ1-3; D remains unclear. Germline V gives CDR1 SGHVS, CDR2 FNYEAQ. The CDR3 extends over 13 amino acids. The ends were cut back, 0 bases at V and 10 bases at J, with 10 bases in the middle. The CDR3 DNA is TGTGCCAGCAGCTTAGCGCTGGAGGGAACCATATATTTT. Amino acids: CASSLALEGTIYF.

J is TRBJ2-1 and V is TRBV13; D perhaps matches TRBD1 (5 bases). The ends were cut back, 1 base at V and 0 bases at J, with 10 bases in the middle. The V gene's germline CDR1 is PRHDT and CDR2 FYEKMQ (reference sequence). The CDR3 is made up of 16 amino acids. The CDR3 region is CASSLEQGVSYNEQFF. The CDR3 coding sequence is TGTGCCAGCAGCTTAGAACAAGGGGTCTCCTACAATGAGCAGTTCTTC. Looking up the rest from reference TRBV13 and TRBJ2-1 gives the full variable domain: AAGVIQSPRHLIKEKRETATLKCYPIPRHDTVYWYQQGPGQDPQFLISFYEKMQSDKGSIPDRFSAQQFSDYHSELNMSSLELGDSALYFCASSLEQGVSYNEQFFGPGTRLTVL.

The chain couples TRBV30 to TRBJ2-3; D gene ambiguous. CDR1 is GTSNPN, CDR2 SVGIG, per germline (reference sequence). The CDR3 has 11 amino acids. V was shortened by 5 bases and J by 10 bases, with 13 bases between the two germline ends. The CDR3 DNA reads as TGTGCCTGGCGTGACTTCCTGGCGCAGTATTTT. It translates to CAWRDFLAQYF. The complete variable domain, with remaining parts taken from reference TRBV30 and TRBJ2-3, reads SQTIHQWPATLVQPVGSPLSLECTVEGTSNPNLYWYRQAAGRGLQLLFYSVGIGQISSEVPQNLSASRPQDRQFILSSKKLLLSDSGFYLCAWRDFLAQYFGPGTRLTVL.

This clone showed up just a few times. The chain has TRBV27 and TRBJ1-1; 7 bases match TRBD1. Trimming cost V 3 bases and J 4 bases; bases outside gene matches: 5. The CDR3 loop spans 14 amino acids. The V gene's germline CDR1 is MNHEY and CDR2 SMNVEV (reference sequence). As DNA, the CDR3 is TGTGCCAGCAGTTTTAGACAGGGAATCACTGAAGCTTTCTTT. This translates into CASSFRQGITEAFF.

The chain combines TRBV4-1 with TRBJ2-3; TRBD2 matches 15 bases. Germline CDR1 reads MGHRA; CDR2 reads YSYEKL. The CDR3 spans 17 residues. Trimming removed 1 base from V and 3 bases from J; junction bases left unmatched: 2. The CDR3 DNA reads as TGCGCCAGCAGCCAAGGGGGACTAGCGGGAGGTACAGATACGCAGTATTTT. This sequence encodes CASSQGGLAGGTDTQYF.

The rearrangement joins TRBV7-2 to TRBJ2-5, with 7 bases lining up with TRBD1. The V segment lost 0 bases and the J segment 3 bases; nucleotides outside the gene matches: 4. Germline V gene sequence: CDR1 SGHTA, CDR2 FQGNSA. The CDR3 runs 15 residues. CDR3 sequence: CASSLASTGKETQYF. CDR3 DNA sequence: TGTGCCAGCAGCTTAGCGTCGACAGGGAAAGAGACCCAGTACTTC.

This chain connects TRBV30 to TRBJ1-3, with D unclear. Trimming cost V 2 bases and J 0 bases, with 8 bases left between them. The CDR3 is made up of 14 amino acids. Looked up from germline, CDR1 is GTSNPN and CDR2 is SVGIG (reference sequence). The CDR3: CAWSMTYSGNTIYF. The CDR3 nucleotides are TGTGCCTGGAGTATGACTTACTCTGGAAACACCATATATTTT.

This sequence joins TRBV6-6 and TRBJ1-4; no reliable D call. Deletions cut 6 bases from V and 7 bases from J, with 15 bases between. The germline V gene has CDR1 MNHNY and CDR2 SVGAGI (reference sequence). The CDR3 has 14 amino acids. The CDR3 loop reads CASRQSTRGEKLFF. CDR3 bases: TGTGCCAGCAGGCAGTCTACCCGGGGTGAAAAACTGTTTTTT.